This entry lists 10 T cell receptor beta chains sequenced from one sample in a study of T cell responses to AZD1222 COVID-19 vaccine (dated by TCRdb to the early 2020s). The library was made by the immunoSEQ multiplex PCR assay. The source is immuneACCESS, and TCRdb retained only in-frame sequences with V and J called. Part of the clones is not carried over; for the studies checked, unresolved V genes explain less than half of this, and the remainder is unexplained. This sample has about 86,000 clones in its table, and over 75% of those were observed once. The leading ten clones occupy about 6% of the sample. Sample time point, as interpreted from the label and publication: baseline before first vaccination. This specimen consisted of peripheral blood, obtained on day 0 of AZD1222 vaccination. The receptors derive from an adult in good health.

This clone has just one count. This chain links TRBV14 with TRBJ2-7, with 10 nucleotides matching TRBD2. V shed 0 bases and J 3 bases; nucleotides not matched to a gene: 5. The CDR3 runs to 16 residues. The germline V gene encodes CDR1 SGHDN and CDR2 FVKESK. CDR3 nucleotide sequence: TGTGCCAGCAGCCAAGATAGACTAGCGGGCGACTACGAGCAGTACTTC. This codes for CASSQDRLAGDYEQYF. The full variable domain, with the rest looked up from reference TRBV14 and TRBJ2-7, is EAGVTQFPSHSVIEKGQTVTLRCDPISGHDNLYWYRRVMGKEIKFLLHFVKESKQDESGMPNNRFLAERTGGTYSTLKVQPAELEDSGVYFCASSQDRLAGDYEQYFGPGTRLTVT.

The rearrangement uses TRBV6-5 and TRBJ1-4, with D hard to call. The CDR3 loop spans 13 amino acids. Germline loops: CDR1 MNHEY, CDR2 SVGAGI. Trimming shortened V by 6 bases and J by 8 bases, and 13 bases separated the two germline ends. For the CDR3, the DNA is TGTGCCAGCAGGGCCCCTTCGATAGAAAAACTGTTTTTT. Translation gives CASRAPSIEKLFF.

The chain employs TRBV28 and TRBJ1-4, with D hard to call. Trimming left V 3 bases short and J 5 bases short, with 13 bases between. The CDR3 runs to 15 residues. CDR1 is MDHEN, CDR2 SYDVKM, per germline. The chain's CDR3 is CASSFRRDFNEKLFF. CDR3 coding DNA: TGTGCCAGCAGTTTTAGAAGGGATTTCAATGAAAAACTGTTTTTT.

The V gene is TRBV7-3, the J gene TRBJ2-1; 11 bases agree with TRBD2. After removal of 1 base from V and 7 bases from J, the junction contained 6 bases not matched to a gene. Looked up from germline, CDR1 is SGHTA and CDR2 is FQGTGA. This CDR3 comprises 16 residues. The CDR3 bases are TGTGCCAGCAGCTTAATTGATAGCGGGAGGGGGAATGAGCAGTTCTTC. Protein sequence: CASSLIDSGRGNEQFF.

This chain joins TRBV11-2 and TRBJ2-7, with D unresolved. V was shortened by 3 bases and J by 0 bases, with 6 bases between the two germline ends. The CDR3 is 13 amino acids. Germline lookup yields CDR1 SGHAT and CDR2 FQNNGV. The CDR3 is CASSFPPSYEQYF. CDR3 nucleotides: TGTGCCAGCAGCTTTCCCCCCTCCTACGAGCAGTACTTC.

The chain employs TRBV25-1 and TRBJ1-6, with D unresolved. The germline gives CDR1 MGHDK, CDR2 SYGVNS. Trimming shortened V by 3 bases and J by 2 bases, and 8 bases separated the two germline ends. CDR3 size: 15 residues. The CDR3 is CASSDRRTYNSPLHF. The CDR3 DNA reads TGTGCCAGCAGTGACCGTCGGACCTATAATTCACCCCTCCACTTT.

The chain is built from TRBV2 and TRBJ1-6, with 7 bases aligning to TRBD1. Trimming at V came to 5 bases and at J to 7 bases, leaving 5 bases not matched to a gene. Germline assignment: CDR1 SNHLY and CDR2 FYNNEI. This CDR3 spans 14 amino acids. The CDR3 protein is CASSNRGRNSPLHF. The CDR3 bases are TGTGCCAGCAGTAACAGGGGCCGCAATTCACCCCTCCACTTT.

The genes are TRBV7-2 and TRBJ2-7; 8 positions match TRBD2. Germline values: CDR1 SGHTA, CDR2 FQGNSA. This CDR3 comprises 14 residues. The V segment lost 2 bases and the J segment 5 bases; nucleotides outside the gene matches: 5. The CDR3, as DNA: TGTGCCAGCAGCTTAATGGTAGCGGGGCACGAGCAGTACTTC. Amino acids: CASSLMVAGHEQYF.

The V and J genes are TRBV30 and TRBJ1-6; a possible D gene is TRBD1 (5 bases). The V end was cut by 5 bases, the J end by 5 bases, with 10 bases between. The germline CDR1 and CDR2 sequences are GTSNPN and SVGIG (reference sequence). The CDR3 contains 13 residues. The DNA for the CDR3 is TGTGCCTGGGGGACCGACGATAATTCACCCCTCCACTTT. Its translation is CAWGTDDNSPLHF.

This rearrangement joins TRBV6-5 to TRBJ2-2; perhaps TRBD1 as D (6 bases). This CDR3 contains 15 residues. Germline V gene data show CDR1 as MNHEY and CDR2 as SVGAGI. Trimming took 1 base from V and 5 from J, leaving 11 bases between them. The CDR3 DNA reads TGTGCCAGCAGTTACTTGTACAGGGAGACCGGGGAGCTGTTTTTT. Protein: CASSYLYRETGELFF.